This T cell receptor beta chain was obtained from a study of blood T cell repertoires in COVID-19. Study-level information: Both acute and convalescent COVID-19 samples were obtained from the United States, Italy and Spain. Sources were T cells, B-cell-depleted T cells, or PBMCs; the material itself was cDNA or gDNA.

Under the authors' procedure: The authors estimated nucleated cell counts from reference gene primer amplification. Measured with immunoSEQ multiplex PCR; TCRdb has only the in-frame clones, and not every one. From that table come the V and J calls and clone size; the DNA was used to work out D and trimming. Among roughly 250,000 clones listed, around four fifths were seen once. The germline gives CDR1 SGHDT, CDR2 YYEEEE. The CDR3 has 15 amino acids. V was pared by 4 bases and J by 2 bases, with 15 bases between. The sequence derives from a middle-aged man with active or convalescent COVID-19. The V and J genes are TRBV5-6 and TRBJ1-1, with D perhaps TRBD1 (6 bases). Sequenced: peripheral blood. The CDR3 DNA follows: TGTGCCAGCAGCCTAGGACAGCTTACTAACACTGAAGCTTTCTTT. Translated: CASSLGQLTNTEAFF.